This is a list of T cell receptor beta chains from one sample in a study of shared clonotypes between healthy human individuals. Profiling relied on immunoSEQ multiplex PCR, and the TCRdb table lists in-frame clones only, not all of them. This table holds millions of clones, 90% to 95% found once. The specimen sequenced was naive CD4+ T cells sorted from blood. The receptors derive from a man between 18 and 35 years old in good health. The CDR3 runs from the conserved cysteine through the conserved F or W. Fields, in order: V gene, D gene, J gene, clone size, CDR3 DNA, CDR3 protein. D genes are given only for firm matches. Where a row states a size, it is once, few, many or the class of an expanded clone; other rows omit it.

V gene: TRBV5-3
D gene: NA
J gene: TRBJ2-2
clone size: NA
CDR3 DNA: TGTGCCAGAAGCTTAATGGTGAAACAGGGAAACACCGGGGAGCTGTTTTTT
CDR3 protein: CARSLMVKQGNTGELFF

V gene: TRBV6-6
D gene: NA
J gene: TRBJ1-6
clone size: few
CDR3 DNA: TGTGCCAGCAGTTACTCGAATTCACCCCTCCACTTT
CDR3 protein: CASSYSNSPLHF

V gene: TRBV6-1
D gene: NA
J gene: TRBJ1-3
clone size: NA
CDR3 DNA: TGTGCCAGCACCTCGAGGGTTACTGGAAACACCATATATTTT
CDR3 protein: CASTSRVTGNTIYF

V gene: TRBV7-2
D gene: NA
J gene: TRBJ1-1
clone size: NA
CDR3 DNA: TGTGCCAGCAGCCGCCCGCCCGAGGCTTTCTTT
CDR3 protein: CASSRPPEAFF

V gene: TRBV11-2
D gene: TRBD2
J gene: TRBJ2-5
clone size: NA
CDR3 DNA: TGTGCCAGCAGCTTAGGGCGGGGGAGACAAGAGACCCAGTACTTC
CDR3 protein: CASSLGRGRQETQYF

V gene: TRBV28
D gene: NA
J gene: TRBJ1-2
clone size: NA
CDR3 DNA: TGTGCCAGCAGTTTAAGTAGCCCTAACTATGGCTACACCTTC
CDR3 protein: CASSLSSPNYGYTF

V gene: TRBV5-6
D gene: NA
J gene: TRBJ1-6
clone size: NA
CDR3 DNA: TGTGCCAGCTCCCTAAATCTTGCGGATTCACCCCTCCACTTT
CDR3 protein: CASSLNLADSPLHF

V gene: TRBV10-3
D gene: NA
J gene: TRBJ2-1
clone size: NA
CDR3 DNA: TGTGCCATCAGCAAGGAACTCACCTACAATGAGCAGTTCTTC
CDR3 protein: CAISKELTYNEQFF

V gene: TRBV21-1
D gene: NA
J gene: TRBJ2-2
clone size: NA
CDR3 DNA: TGTGCCAGCAGCAAAGCCCAAGCCCCCGGGACCGGGGAGCTGTTTTTT
CDR3 protein: CASSKAQAPGTGELFF

V gene: TRBV7-9
D gene: TRBD2
J gene: TRBJ2-3
clone size: once
CDR3 DNA: TGTGCCAGCAGCCCACCCCCGGGACTAGCGGGAGGGTCAGATACGCAGTATTTT
CDR3 protein: CASSPPPGLAGGSDTQYF

V gene: TRBV9
D gene: NA
J gene: TRBJ2-4
clone size: NA
CDR3 DNA: TGTGCCAGCAGCCCCGGTTCGGTCCGAGGGGACATTCAGTACTTC
CDR3 protein: CASSPGSVRGDIQYF

V gene: TRBV18
D gene: NA
J gene: TRBJ1-2
clone size: NA
CDR3 DNA: TGTGCCAGCTCATCCGGAGGACGGGCGCTTGGCTATGGCTACACCTTC
CDR3 protein: CASSSGGRALGYGYTF

V gene: TRBV10-3
D gene: NA
J gene: TRBJ1-2
clone size: NA
CDR3 DNA: TGTGCCATCAGTGAAGGGCCCATCAAGGGGGACACTATAGGAAACTATGGCTACACCTTC
CDR3 protein: CAISEGPIKGDTIGNYGYTF

V gene: TRBV30
D gene: NA
J gene: TRBJ2-2
clone size: once
CDR3 DNA: TGTGCCTTACCCCGGGGGCAGCTCTACACCGGGGAGCTGTTTTTT
CDR3 protein: CALPRGQLYTGELFF

V gene: TRBV19
D gene: NA
J gene: TRBJ1-4
clone size: once
CDR3 DNA: TGTGCCACTAGGACCGACACCGCAACTAATGAAAAACTGTTTTTT
CDR3 protein: CATRTDTATNEKLFF

V gene: TRBV18
D gene: NA
J gene: TRBJ2-7
clone size: NA
CDR3 DNA: TGTGCCAGCTCACCGGATAACTACTACGAGCAGTACTTC
CDR3 protein: CASSPDNYYEQYF